This T cell receptor beta chain derives from a study of cytomegalovirus exposure and HLA in healthy donors (dated by TCRdb to 2017 to 2019). About the investigation overall: The 500 to 800 repertoires of the first cohort and the 110 or so validation repertoires were produced on the same platform, according to a later analysis. The study aimed to test whether cataloging public T cell receptors could reveal signatures of past pathogen exposure. Besides the first cohort of some 670 subjects, a separate validation cohort made up of 120 different subjects was used. To predict cytomegalovirus infection status, the study combined high-throughput TCR immunosequencing, statistical association of individual TCRs with disease status, and machine learning. Study-wide findings and limitations: A total of 150 to 200 TCR beta chains were listed by the study as associated with cytomegalovirus. While some public TCRs were present in many individuals, most TCR sequences turned up only very rarely across donors. The classifier was reported to diagnose cytomegalovirus status with high specificity and sensitivity in both the original cohort and the validation cohort. Subsequent analysis determined that TCRs grouped into clusters in the first cohort also showed a tendency toward co-occurrence across the roughly 110 validation repertoires, and 85% to 95% of cluster scores exceeded 0. In vitro tests confirmed that a few of the cytomegalovirus-associated TCR beta chains recognize cytomegalovirus antigens. The validation cohort had no HLA typing available for a later analysis, so co-occurrence within that cohort was assessed over all 120 or so repertoires. The authors suggested that the approach could potentially be extended to other disease states and immunological phenotypes.

About this clone itself: Its antigen is unknown. One base away there is no much larger clone; base qualities are not given.

The donors belonged to the validation cohort of 90 to 150 subjects, which was separate from the approximately 700-subject first cohort. The library was made by the immunoSEQ multiplex PCR assay. The authors processed their data as follows. To diagnose cytomegalovirus status from the catalog of TCR beta chain sequences, a statistical classification framework was built. The immuneACCESS repertoire file appears here via TCRdb, limited to in-frame rearrangements. These files lack a portion of the clones; in checked studies, under half of the deficit traces to unresolved V genes, and the cause of the others is not known. That table is the source of V, J and clone size, and D and trimming were worked out from the DNA. Within this sample are approximately 160,000 clones, with around nine tenths of them counted one time only. About a tenth of the sample rests with the top ten. This receptor was taken from a woman aged 18 to 35 in good health and CMV-seropositive. The specimen sequenced was PBMCs.

The bases are TGTGCCAGCAGCTTAGGAAGGGGGCGGCCCCAGCATTTT. Its protein reads: CASSLGRGRPQHF. The sequence joins TRBV11-2 to TRBJ1-5; 7 bases in between match TRBD1. The CDR3 contains 13 residues, cysteine and phenylalanine counted. Left in the record is the CDR3 DNA by itself, 39 bases read in frame from the first base. Germline trimming amounts to 1 base on V and 9 bases on J, with 3 as the count of junction bases outside the gene matches. The germline V gene yields SGHAT for CDR1 and FQNNGV for CDR2.